This is a list of T cell receptor beta chains from one sample in a study of response to subunit inactivated influenza vaccine. TCRdb used MiXCR to reprocess the RT-PCR reads, holding one entry per CDR3 protein. The repertoire consists of about 540,000 distinct CDR3 sequences, with around 25% occurring once and the leading ten covering about 3%. This sample also appeared in a second study, on T cells expressing NK-cell markers.

The source material was CD4+ T cells sorted from PBMCs, sampled roughly 12 days after vaccination. These receptors all stem from a man aged 45 to 65 who received an inactivated influenza vaccine. CDR3s include the opening cysteine and the closing phenylalanine or tryptophan. The D gene is left open where the match is weak. Rows may omit the clone size; those that give it use once, few, many or a size class.

clone size: few; J gene: TRBJ2-7; D gene: .; V gene: TRBV4-3; CDR3 DNA: TGCGCCAGCAGCCGAAACAGGTTGGGAGAGCAGTACTTC; CDR3 protein: CASSRNRLGEQYF
clone size: once; J gene: TRBJ2-3; D gene: TRBD2; V gene: TRBV6-2/TRBV6-3; CDR3 DNA: TGTGCCAGCAGTCCAGCGGGGGGGCCGTCAAATACGCAGTATTTT; CDR3 protein: CASSPAGGPSNTQYF
clone size: .; J gene: TRBJ2-5; D gene: .; V gene: TRBV11-2; CDR3 DNA: TGTGCCAGCAGCCCCTTTGACGGGAGCCAAGAGACCCAGTACTTC; CDR3 protein: CASSPFDGSQETQYF
clone size: .; J gene: TRBJ2-3; D gene: TRBD1; V gene: TRBV6-2/TRBV6-3; CDR3 DNA: TGTGCCAGCAGTTACCGCGGCCGGGACAGGAGCACAGATACGCAGTATTTT; CDR3 protein: CASSYRGRDRSTDTQYF
clone size: few; J gene: TRBJ2-5; D gene: .; V gene: TRBV5-6; CDR3 DNA: TGTGCCAGCAGCGGAGGGTTGAGAGAGACCCAGTACTTC; CDR3 protein: CASSGGLRETQYF
clone size: many; J gene: TRBJ2-5; D gene: .; V gene: TRBV25-1; CDR3 DNA: TGTGCCAGCAGTGAATACCTCGGCGGGGGCCCCCAAGAGACCCAGTACTTC; CDR3 protein: CASSEYLGGGPQETQYF
clone size: .; J gene: TRBJ2-7; D gene: .; V gene: TRBV15; CDR3 DNA: TGTGCCACCAGCAGAGATTTAAGGGGATCGTACGAGCAGTACTTC; CDR3 protein: CATSRDLRGSYEQYF
clone size: .; J gene: TRBJ2-7; D gene: .; V gene: TRBV20-1; CDR3 DNA: TGCAGTGCCGACGCCGAGGGGGCCTACGAGCAGTACTTC; CDR3 protein: CSADAEGAYEQYF
clone size: many; J gene: TRBJ1-2; D gene: .; V gene: TRBV4-1; CDR3 DNA: TGCGCCAGCAGCCTCCCCGGACGGGACCACTACACCTTC; CDR3 protein: CASSLPGRDHYTF
clone size: .; J gene: TRBJ1-5; D gene: .; V gene: TRBV6-1; CDR3 DNA: TGTGCCAGCAGAAACACCCCGTGGGGGGGGGGACCCCAGCATTTT; CDR3 protein: CASRNTPWGGGPQHF
clone size: few; J gene: TRBJ2-3; D gene: .; V gene: TRBV11-2; CDR3 DNA: TGTGCCAGCACCCCCGTGGTCCCCACAGATACGCAGTATTTT; CDR3 protein: CASTPVVPTDTQYF
clone size: many; J gene: TRBJ1-5; D gene: .; V gene: TRBV6-1; CDR3 DNA: TGTGCCAGCGTCAGCCCAGGCTTCCAGCCCCAGCATTTT; CDR3 protein: CASVSPGFQPQHF
clone size: few; J gene: TRBJ2-6; D gene: .; V gene: TRBV29-1; CDR3 DNA: TGCAGCGTTGATCTCTCTATGAGCTCTGGGGCCAACGTCCTGACTTTC; CDR3 protein: CSVDLSMSSGANVLTF
clone size: .; J gene: TRBJ1-5; D gene: .; V gene: TRBV29-1; CDR3 DNA: TGCAGCGTCGGACATACTAGCAATCAGCCCCAGCATTTT; CDR3 protein: CSVGHTSNQPQHF
clone size: .; J gene: TRBJ2-3; D gene: TRBD2; V gene: TRBV7-9; CDR3 DNA: TGTGCCAGCAGCTTAAGTGGACTAGCGGCCACAGATACGCAGTATTTT; CDR3 protein: CASSLSGLAATDTQYF
clone size: few; J gene: TRBJ1-2; D gene: TRBD1; V gene: TRBV2; CDR3 DNA: TGTGCCAGCAGCGACCGGGACAGGGGTTCCTATGGCTACACCTTC; CDR3 protein: CASSDRDRGSYGYTF
clone size: few; J gene: TRBJ2-1; D gene: TRBD2; V gene: TRBV10-3; CDR3 DNA: TGTGCCATCAGCCCATTGGGACTAGCGGGACCGGGTGAGCAGTTCTTC; CDR3 protein: CAISPLGLAGPGEQFF
clone size: .; J gene: TRBJ2-5; D gene: TRBD2; V gene: TRBV28; CDR3 DNA: TGTGCCAGCAGTTTTGGTGGGGGGGGAGGGGAGACCCAGTACTTC; CDR3 protein: CASSFGGGGGETQYF
clone size: few; J gene: TRBJ2-1; D gene: TRBD2; V gene: TRBV3-1; CDR3 DNA: TGTGCCAGCAGCCAAGCGGCGGGGGGCTACCACAATGAGCAGTTCTTC; CDR3 protein: CASSQAAGGYHNEQFF
clone size: few; J gene: TRBJ1-5; D gene: .; V gene: TRBV20-1; CDR3 DNA: TGCAGTGCTAGAGTCCCCGGGACGGATAATCAGCCCCAGCATTTT; CDR3 protein: CSARVPGTDNQPQHF
clone size: .; J gene: TRBJ2-1; D gene: .; V gene: TRBV20-1; CDR3 DNA: TGCAGTGCTAGTGACCAGTTGGATGAGCAGTTCTTC; CDR3 protein: CSASDQLDEQFF
clone size: few; J gene: TRBJ1-6; D gene: .; V gene: TRBV7-2; CDR3 DNA: TGTGCCAGCAGCTCCGGGAGATATAATTCACCCCTCCACTTT; CDR3 protein: CASSSGRYNSPLHF
clone size: .; J gene: TRBJ2-5; D gene: .; V gene: TRBV29-1; CDR3 DNA: TGCAGCGTTGGTGAGAAAGAGACCCAGTACTTC; CDR3 protein: CSVGEKETQYF
clone size: .; J gene: TRBJ2-2; D gene: .; V gene: TRBV4-2; CDR3 DNA: TGTGCCAGCAGCCCTTCCTACGGGAGCCAGAACACCGGGGAGCTGTTTTTT; CDR3 protein: CASSPSYGSQNTGELFF
clone size: .; J gene: TRBJ1-1; D gene: TRBD1; V gene: TRBV5-5; CDR3 DNA: TGTGCCAGCAGCTCACAACAGGGGGGACCGAACACTGAAGCTTTCTTT; CDR3 protein: CASSSQQGGPNTEAFF
clone size: few; J gene: TRBJ1-5; D gene: TRBD1; V gene: TRBV20-1; CDR3 DNA: TGCAGTGCCTCGCCGGGACAGGGGCCTCGTCCCGGCAATCAGCCCCAGCATTTT; CDR3 protein: CSASPGQGPRPGNQPQHF
clone size: .; J gene: TRBJ2-1; D gene: TRBD1; V gene: TRBV5-5; CDR3 DNA: TGTGCCAGCAGCCAAGGGGGCAGGTGGACCTACAATGAGCAGTTCTTC; CDR3 protein: CASSQGGRWTYNEQFF
clone size: .; J gene: TRBJ2-7; D gene: .; V gene: TRBV4-1; CDR3 DNA: TGCGCCAGCAGCCAAGGGAAGGATGGTGAGCAGTACTTC; CDR3 protein: CASSQGKDGEQYF
clone size: few; J gene: TRBJ2-4; D gene: .; V gene: TRBV20-1; CDR3 DNA: TGCAGTGCTAGTGCTGGGGGCCTGGCCAAAAACATTCAGTACTTC; CDR3 protein: CSASAGGLAKNIQYF
clone size: .; J gene: TRBJ1-5; D gene: .; V gene: TRBV25-1; CDR3 DNA: TGTGCCAGCAGTGCCGGGTCTCAGCCCCAGCATTTT; CDR3 protein: CASSAGSQPQHF
clone size: few; J gene: TRBJ2-5; D gene: .; V gene: TRBV5-1; CDR3 DNA: TGCGCCAGCAGCTTGGGAGTCGCGGGGATCGGAGAGACCCAGTACTTC; CDR3 protein: CASSLGVAGIGETQYF
clone size: .; J gene: TRBJ2-2; D gene: .; V gene: TRBV10-3; CDR3 DNA: TGTGCCATCAGGCCACAGGGTAACACCGGGGAGCTGTTTTTT; CDR3 protein: CAIRPQGNTGELFF
clone size: .; J gene: TRBJ2-1; D gene: .; V gene: TRBV7-3; CDR3 DNA: TGTGCCAGCAGCTTAAAAGGTAGTTGGAATGAGCAGTTCTTC; CDR3 protein: CASSLKGSWNEQFF
clone size: few; J gene: TRBJ2-5; D gene: .; V gene: TRBV29-1; CDR3 DNA: TGCAGCGTGTTGTTATTGGGGACCCAGTACTTC; CDR3 protein: CSVLLLGTQYF
clone size: .; J gene: TRBJ2-3; D gene: .; V gene: TRBV20-1; CDR3 DNA: TGCAGTGCTAGTACAGAACCCCTCACAGATACGCAGTATTTT; CDR3 protein: CSASTEPLTDTQYF
clone size: .; J gene: TRBJ2-2; D gene: TRBD2; V gene: TRBV3-1; CDR3 DNA: TGTGCCAGCAGCCGACTCCCCGGGACTAGCGTTGCCGGGGAGCTGTTTTTT; CDR3 protein: CASSRLPGTSVAGELFF
clone size: .; J gene: TRBJ1-4; D gene: .; V gene: TRBV2; CDR3 DNA: TGTGCCAGCAGTGAAGCGCTCGGGGGAAATGAAAAACTGTTTTTT; CDR3 protein: CASSEALGGNEKLFF
clone size: .; J gene: TRBJ2-1; D gene: .; V gene: TRBV7-9; CDR3 DNA: TGTGCCAGCAGCTTAGAACATTACGCTTACAATGAGCAGTTCTTC; CDR3 protein: CASSLEHYAYNEQFF
clone size: few; J gene: TRBJ2-5; D gene: TRBD1; V gene: TRBV20-1; CDR3 DNA: TGCAGTGCGGCTAGTACAGGGGGACGGGAGACCCAGTACTTC; CDR3 protein: CSAASTGGRETQYF
clone size: .; J gene: TRBJ1-6; D gene: .; V gene: TRBV7-9; CDR3 DNA: TGTGCCAGCAGCTTAAGCATATCCGGACGGCAAAATTCACCCCTCCACTTT; CDR3 protein: CASSLSISGRQNSPLHF